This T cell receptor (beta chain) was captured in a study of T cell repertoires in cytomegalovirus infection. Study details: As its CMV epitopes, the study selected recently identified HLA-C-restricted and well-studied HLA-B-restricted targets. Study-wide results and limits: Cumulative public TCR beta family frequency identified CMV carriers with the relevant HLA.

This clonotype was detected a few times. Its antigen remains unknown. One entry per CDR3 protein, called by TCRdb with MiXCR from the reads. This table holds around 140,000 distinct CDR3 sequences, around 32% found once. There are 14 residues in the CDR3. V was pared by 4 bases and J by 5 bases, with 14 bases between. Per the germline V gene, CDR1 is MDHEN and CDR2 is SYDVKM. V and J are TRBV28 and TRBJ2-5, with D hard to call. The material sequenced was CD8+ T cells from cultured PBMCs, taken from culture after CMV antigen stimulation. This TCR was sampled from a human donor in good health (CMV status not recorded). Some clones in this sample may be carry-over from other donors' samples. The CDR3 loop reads CASSSFALSETQYF. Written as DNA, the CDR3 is TGTGCCAGCAGTTCCTTCGCCTTATCGGAGACCCAGTACTTC.